Detailed here is one T cell receptor (beta chain). The data are from a study of CD8+CD57+ T cells in acquired aplastic anemia. It was genomic DNA that served as the template for profiling TCR beta VDJ and CDR3. TCRdb fed the reads into MiXCR, producing one record per CDR3 protein. The sample has 150,000 to 200,000 distinct CDR3 sequences; more than 40% are singletons. By flow cytometry, patients selected for sequencing had shown an expansion of CD8+CD57+ cells. No therapy had been given to the patients at the time of blood sampling. This receptor was obtained from a human donor with aplastic anemia. The sequenced sample consisted of sorted CD4+, CD8+, or CD8+CD57+ T cells (not recorded which) from PBMCs.

This chain's CDR3 is CATSRDWRLVSTDTQYF. CDR3 in DNA: TGTGCCACCAGCAGAGATTGGAGACTAGTGAGCACAGATACGCAGTATTTT. The chain uses TRBV15 and TRBJ2-3, with D possibly TRBD2 on 6 matching bases. The CDR3 consists of 17 residues. The V end was cut by 0 bases, the J end by 0 bases, with 13 bases between. CDR1 LNHNV and CDR2 YYDKDF come from the germline V gene (reference sequence). Full variable domain (outside the CDR3, taken from reference TRBV15 and TRBJ2-3): DAMVIQNPRYQVTQFGKPVTLSCSQTLNHNVMYWYQQKSSQAPKLLFHYYDKDFNNEADTPDNFQSRRPNTSFCFLDIRSPGLGDTAMYLCATSRDWRLVSTDTQYFGPGTRLTVL.